The clone carrying this TCR beta chain has a handful of counts. Its antigen is currently unknown. With constant-segment primers, 5'RACE yielded cDNA libraries of TCR alpha and TCR beta that carried sample barcodes and UMIs. In TCRdb, the 5' RACE reads were re-called with MiXCR into one record per CDR3 protein. The repertoire has about 390,000 distinct CDR3 sequences, roughly 15% of them found once; the top ten carry about a fifth. V was clipped by 8 bases and J by 1 base, with 12 bases between them. This CDR3 region has 14 residues. From germline, CDR1 is MNHEY and CDR2 SMNVEV (reference sequence). This sample is part of a study of T-cell memory formation after mild COVID-19. The overall study: Clustering of TCRs was largely donor specific.

Study results and caveats: CD4+ clones that contracted lay mainly in CM and EM; CD8+ ones lay in EMRA.

This chain uses TRBV27 with TRBJ2-4, with D maybe TRBD1 (5 bases). This TCR derives from a man in his late teens or twenties who had mild COVID-19 (a few samples of this study predate the infection). Cell type and time point are not known. Material for sequencing was PBMCs or a T cell subset sorted from them (not recorded which). CDR3 DNA sequence: TGTGCCAGCGGGTTGCAGGGTGCCAAAAACATTCAGTACTTC. Translated, it gives CASGLQGAKNIQYF.